Below are 7 T cell receptor beta chains sequenced from a single sample in a study of blood T cells in healthy people across ages. A second roughly 6 to 11 cycle PCR used barcoded and J-beta primers. One entry per CDR3 protein, called by TCRdb with MiXCR from the 5' RACE reads. Of roughly 1.6 million distinct CDR3 sequences listed, about 31% were seen once; the top ten hold approximately 10%. Sequenced material: blood. The receptor set was obtained from a woman aged 30 to 39 in good health.

With respect to this clonotype: A read error may be the cause here, since a much bigger clone is one base away. The chain uses TRBV29-1 and TRBJ2-7; D is uncertain. The length of the CDR3 is 12 residues. Germline V gene sequence: CDR1 SQVTM, CDR2 ANQGSEA. The CDR3 DNA reads TGCGGCGTTCACACCGTGGGGTACGAGCAGTACTTC. This gives the protein CGVHTVGYEQYF.

The chain combines TRBV6-5 with TRBJ2-2; 11 bases map to TRBD2. The CDR3 has 16 residues. The junction had 9 bases not matched to a gene; V was cut back by 8 bases and J by 4 bases. Looked up from germline, CDR1 is MNHEY and CDR2 is SVGAGI. Written as DNA, the CDR3 is TGTGCCAGCGGACTAGCGGGCCTACCAGGCACCGGGGAGCTGTTTTTT. This translates into CASGLAGLPGTGELFF.

This clonotype was found a few times. This chain joins TRBV10-3 and TRBJ2-7, with 10 nucleotides matching TRBD2. Germline CDR1 reads ENHRY; CDR2 reads SYGVKD. This CDR3 is built from 15 residues. Unmatched junction bases numbered 7, after V lost 2 bases and J lost 6 bases. CDR3 residues: CAISEGSGRAVEQYF. CDR3 sequence (DNA): TGTGCCATCAGTGAGGGGAGCGGGAGGGCCGTCGAGCAGTACTTC.

V gene TRBV12-3 or TRBV12-4 combines with J gene TRBJ2-3; unclear D gene. The CDR3 is 18 residues long. The V and J ends lost 3 bases and 1 base respectively, with 20 bases between them. CDR3 region: CASSFKLGNFQRTDTQYF. CDR3 nucleotides: TGTGCCAGCAGTTTTAAGCTGGGAAACTTTCAACGCACAGATACGCAGTATTTT.

This clonotype was observed a few times. The chain carries TRBV7-9 and TRBJ2-3, with 11 positions matching TRBD2. With V trimmed by 5 bases and J by 6 bases, 7 bases remained unmatched. The CDR3 has 15 amino acids. Per germline, CDR1 SEHNR and CDR2 FQNEAQ (reference sequence). CDR3 nucleotide sequence: TGTGCCAGCAGCGCCCCTAGCGGGAGGAGGGATACGCAGTATTTT. Translating gives CASSAPSGRRDTQYF.

A note on this clonotype: One end of the junction does not line up with germline, which may come from a read error. This sequence joins TRBV5-4 and TRBJ2-7, with TRBD1 matching over 10 bases. The CDR3 consists of 15 residues. Germline V gives CDR1 SGHNT, CDR2 YYREEE (reference sequence). CDR3: CASSSGQGVSHEQYF. CDR3 bases: TGTGCCAGCAGCTCTGGACAGGGGGTCTCCCACGAGCAGTACTTC.

The gene calls are TRBV2 and TRBJ2-5, with D maybe TRBD1 (5 bases). The J call is uncertain, as TRBJ2-7 better fits the DNA end. Germline V gene data show CDR1 as SNHLY and CDR2 as FYNNEI. The CDR3 sequence is 14 residues long. The CDR3, as DNA: TGTGCCAGCAGCGTCCCCCTGGACAACCACGAGCAGTACTTC. Its translation: CASSVPLDNHEQYF.